Here is one TCR beta chain with its context. This clonotype showed up just a few times. Its antigen has not been determined. Qualities for individual bases were not recorded, and no much larger clone is one base off. This sample was taken from a study of T cells in Graves' hyperthyroidism and ophthalmopathy (dated by TCRdb to between 2018 and 2020). With respect to the entire study: Peripheral blood was collected at initial diagnosis, before any treatment. TCR V-J signatures able to tell the groups apart were searched for in a discovery cohort of 95 or so patients, of whom under 45 had Graves' ophthalmopathy and 57 had stable Graves' hyperthyroidism. An independent validation cohort of around 20 hyperthyroidism patients and approximately 17 patients who later progressed to ophthalmopathy tested prospective prediction of ophthalmopathy. The 90 to 100 discovery patients were randomly split 7:3 into training and test sets. In addition, the study compared T-cell repertoires in thyroid tissue and in blood from six Graves' hyperthyroidism patients. Following sampling, methimazole starting at 30 mg daily was given to hyperthyroidism patients, and high-dose intravenous methylprednisolone was given to ophthalmopathy patients. TCR Vbeta CDR3 sequencing of some 140 peripheral blood samples (under 45 ophthalmopathy, 75 to 85 hyperthyroidism and some 17 progressor patients) is reported in the paper.

What the authors observed across the whole study: A 13 V-J signature model separated ophthalmopathy from stable hyperthyroidism, with approximately 87% sensitivity and about 81% specificity in cross-validation and 80%/75% in testing. Sample size was not statistically predetermined, and investigators were not blinded to group allocation. In validation, the model predicted progression to ophthalmopathy a median of roughly 6.1 months before onset, with roughly 71% sensitivity and nearly 75% specificity. Most expanded thyroid clonotypes (frequency above 0.001) were also found in blood, which suggests that blood repertoires may mirror thyroid immune responses.

Stable Graves' hyperthyroidism was defined as the absence of progression to ophthalmopathy over 18 months of follow-up. Hyperthyroidism patients were aged 18 to 65 years and newly diagnosed, with disease duration of less than 2 months. Any patient with an uncontrolled infection, another autoimmune disease, pregnancy or lactation was excluded. Clinical symptoms, serum thyroxine and TRAb, thyroid ultrasound, and orbital computed tomography formed the basis for the diagnoses. PBMCs were isolated from 10 ml of fresh peripheral blood by Ficoll-Paque density gradient centrifugation. Total RNA was extracted with Trizol reagent, and quality was checked on an Agilent 2100 Bioanalyzer. TCR beta CDR3 regions were amplified from RNA transcripts. The first round of RT-PCR for the TCR CDR3 was performed with the HTBI primer set and the Qiagen OneStep RT-PCR kit. A second multiplex PCR round built the libraries, followed by size selection and purification. Sequencing of the libraries was done on an Illumina HiSeq2000 using paired-end 100 bp reads. In the original analysis: Raw data were processed with SOAPnuke, discarding reads with adapters, uncalled bases, mean Phred below 15, or no exact constant-primer or identifier match. High-quality paired reads were merged with COPE v1.2.5, and unique nucleotide sequences were defined as clonotypes. MiTCR v1.1 was used to align the clonotypes against IMGT TRBV, TRBD and TRBJ reference segments. The analysis was restricted to V-J combinations with a frequency above 0.0001, which together covered 98% to 99.2% of the repertoires. The TCS score was defined as F50 (clonal expansion) divided by E x V (chaos), with BLOSUM62-based TCRdist calculated between CDR3 peptides within each V-J. Welch's t-statistics and random forest reduced roughly 530 V-J features to roughly 13, which were used in a naive Bayes classifier (R e1071). TCRdb reanalyzed the raw reads on its own, using fastp at Q25 for trimming and MiXCR for clone calling, and kept in-frame beta chains. Duplicate CDR3 protein sequences are folded into a single record with the most common DNA and genes. TCRdb, not the authors, supplied the V and J calls. The sample includes approximately 380,000 distinct CDR3 sequences, with 19% observed a single time. The top ten clones comprise about 3.5% of the sample.

This receptor was taken from a woman between 18 and 30 years old with Graves' hyperthyroidism. What was sequenced was blood.

Here is the DNA: TGCGCCAGCAGCCAACTCCAGGTGGCGGGGACCAATGGCTACACCTTC. The encoded protein is CASSQLQVAGTNGYTF. The rearrangement combines TRBV4-1 with TRBJ1-2, and the D gene may be TRBD1, 5 bases matching. The CDR3 covers 16 residues, taking in both the cysteine and the phenylalanine. Only the CDR3 DNA stays, 48 bases, in frame from base 1. V loses 2 bases, J loses 6 bases, and the germline ends lie 19 bases apart. The germline V gene supplies CDR1 MGHRA and CDR2 YSYEKL.